The present entry profiles one T cell receptor (beta chain) with its context. This entry is derived from a study of metastatic and nonmetastatic thyroid tumors. MiXCR reprocessed the PCR reads for TCRdb. This table has 30,000 to 35,000 clones, roughly 17% appearing once. This CDR3 is 15 amino acids long. CDR1 SGHTA and CDR2 FQGNSA come from the germline V gene. V was trimmed by 4 bases and J by 7 bases, leaving 19 bases between them. Before thyroid surgery, none of the patients had received any treatment. This chain connects TRBV7-2 to TRBJ1-2; D is perhaps TRBD1 (5 bases). The clonotype comes from a female donor with papillary thyroid cancer or a benign thyroid nodule (not recorded which). Some clones in this sample may be carry-over from other donors' samples. What was sequenced was blood. CDR3 coding DNA: TGTGCCAGCAGCTCCCGGGACCCTAGGTACCTTGGCTACACCTTC. Translation gives CASSSRDPRYLGYTF.